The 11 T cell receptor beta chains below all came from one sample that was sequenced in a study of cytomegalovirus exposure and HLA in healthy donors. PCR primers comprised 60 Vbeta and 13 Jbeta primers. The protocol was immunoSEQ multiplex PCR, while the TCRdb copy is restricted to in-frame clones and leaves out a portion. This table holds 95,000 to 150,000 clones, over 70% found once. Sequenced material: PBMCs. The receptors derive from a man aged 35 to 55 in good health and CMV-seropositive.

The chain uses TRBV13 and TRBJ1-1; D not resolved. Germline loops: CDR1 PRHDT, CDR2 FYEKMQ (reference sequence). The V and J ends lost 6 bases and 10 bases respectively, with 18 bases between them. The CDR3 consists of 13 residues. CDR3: CASSPYPIGRAFF. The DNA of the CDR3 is TGTGCCAGCAGTCCGTACCCTATTGGGAGAGCTTTCTTT.

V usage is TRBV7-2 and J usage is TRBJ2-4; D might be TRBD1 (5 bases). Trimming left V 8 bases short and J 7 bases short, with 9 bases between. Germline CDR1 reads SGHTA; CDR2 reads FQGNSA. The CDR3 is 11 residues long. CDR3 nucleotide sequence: TGTGCCAGCTCACAGGTGAACATTCAGTACTTC. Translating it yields CASSQVNIQYF.

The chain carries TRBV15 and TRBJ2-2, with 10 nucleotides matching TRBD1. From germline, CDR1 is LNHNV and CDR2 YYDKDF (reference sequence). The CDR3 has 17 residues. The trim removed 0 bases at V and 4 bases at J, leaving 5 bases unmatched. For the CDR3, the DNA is TGTGCCACCAGCAGAGAAAGACAGGGGGCGAGCACCGGGGAGCTGTTTTTT. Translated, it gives CATSRERQGASTGELFF.

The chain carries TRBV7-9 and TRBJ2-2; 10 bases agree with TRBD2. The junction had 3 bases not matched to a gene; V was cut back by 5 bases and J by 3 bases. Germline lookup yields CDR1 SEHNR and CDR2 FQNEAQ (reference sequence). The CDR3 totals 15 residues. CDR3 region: CASSPAGGDTGELFF. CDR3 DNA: TGTGCCAGCAGCCCAGCGGGGGGGGACACCGGGGAGCTGTTTTTT.

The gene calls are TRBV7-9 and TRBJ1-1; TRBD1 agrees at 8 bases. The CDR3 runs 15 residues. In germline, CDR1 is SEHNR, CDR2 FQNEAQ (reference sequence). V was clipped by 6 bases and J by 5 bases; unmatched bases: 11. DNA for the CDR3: TGTGCCAGCAGTATGCCTGTGACAGGGGAAACTGAAGCTTTCTTT. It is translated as CASSMPVTGETEAFF.

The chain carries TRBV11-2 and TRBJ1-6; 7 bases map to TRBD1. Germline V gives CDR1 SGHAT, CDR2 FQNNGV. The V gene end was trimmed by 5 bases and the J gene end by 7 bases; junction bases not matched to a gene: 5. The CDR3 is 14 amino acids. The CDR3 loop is CASSPGTVNSPLHF. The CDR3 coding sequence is TGTGCCAGCAGCCCGGGGACAGTGAATTCACCCCTCCACTTT.

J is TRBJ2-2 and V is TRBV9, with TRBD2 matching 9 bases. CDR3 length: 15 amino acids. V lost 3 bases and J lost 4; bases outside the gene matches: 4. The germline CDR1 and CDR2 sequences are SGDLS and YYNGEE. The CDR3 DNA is TGTGCCAGCAGCGGGGGACTAGCCCTCACCGGGGAGCTGTTTTTT. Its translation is CASSGGLALTGELFF. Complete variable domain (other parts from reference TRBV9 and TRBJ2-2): DSGVTQTPKHLITATGQRVTLRCSPRSGDLSVYWYQQSLDQGLQFLIQYYNGEERAKGNILERFSAQQFPDLHSELNLSSLELGDSALYFCASSGGLALTGELFFGEGSRLTVL.

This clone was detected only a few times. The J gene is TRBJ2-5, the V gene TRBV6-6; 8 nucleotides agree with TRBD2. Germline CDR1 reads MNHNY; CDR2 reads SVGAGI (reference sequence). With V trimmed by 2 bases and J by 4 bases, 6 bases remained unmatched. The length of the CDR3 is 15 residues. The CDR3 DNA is TGTGCCAGCAGTTACCCAGCGGGAGTGGGAGAGACCCAGTACTTC. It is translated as CASSYPAGVGETQYF.

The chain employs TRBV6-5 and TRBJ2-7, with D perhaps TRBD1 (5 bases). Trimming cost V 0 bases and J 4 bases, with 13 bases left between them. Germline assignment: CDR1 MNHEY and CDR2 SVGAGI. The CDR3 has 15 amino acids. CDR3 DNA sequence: TGTGCCAGCAGTTACTCGAAAGTATCAGGGTACGAGCAGTACTTC. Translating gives CASSYSKVSGYEQYF.

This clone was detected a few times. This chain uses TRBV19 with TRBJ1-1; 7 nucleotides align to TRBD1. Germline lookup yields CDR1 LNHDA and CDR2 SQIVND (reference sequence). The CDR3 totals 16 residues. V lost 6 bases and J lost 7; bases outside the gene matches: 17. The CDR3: CASRGTENLRDLEAFF. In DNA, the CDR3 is TGTGCCAGTAGAGGGACAGAGAACCTTCGGGACCTTGAAGCTTTCTTT.

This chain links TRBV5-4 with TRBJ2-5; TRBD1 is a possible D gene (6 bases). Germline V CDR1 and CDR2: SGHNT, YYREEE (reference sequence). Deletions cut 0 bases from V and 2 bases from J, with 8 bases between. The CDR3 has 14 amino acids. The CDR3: CASSLDGTQETQYF. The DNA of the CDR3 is TGTGCCAGCAGCTTGGATGGGACACAAGAGACCCAGTACTTC.